These 8 T cell receptor beta chains originate from one sample sequenced in a study of blood T cell repertoires in COVID-19. Only in-frame clones appear in the TCRdb table, and some are missing; sequencing was by immunoSEQ multiplex PCR. Among under 300,000 clones, 75% to 95% were seen once, and the ten largest hold approximately 1.9%. The specimen sequenced was PBMCs or T cells enriched from blood (not recorded which). The receptor set was obtained from a young woman who had recovered from COVID-19.

This clone was detected once. V gene TRBV18 combines with J gene TRBJ1-2; D not resolved. V was shortened by 1 base and J by 2 bases, with 14 bases between the two germline ends. CDR1 is KGHSH, CDR2 LQKENI, per germline. This CDR3 is built from 16 residues. CDR3 residues: CASSPLRGDRNYGYTF. The CDR3 DNA is TGTGCCAGCTCACCACTTAGAGGAGACCGCAACTATGGCTACACCTTC. The whole variable domain, remainder taken from reference TRBV18 and TRBJ1-2, is NAGVMQNPRHLVRRRGQEARLRCSPMKGHSHVYWYRQLPEEGLKFMVYLQKENIIDESGMPKERFSAEFPKEGPSILRIQQVVRGDSAAYFCASSPLRGDRNYGYTFGSGTRLTVV.

The chain has TRBV7-9 and TRBJ2-5; 13 nucleotides line up with TRBD2. The CDR3 is 18 residues long. Losses at the gene ends were 1 base for V and 2 bases for J; bases not matched to a gene: 7. Germline V gene lookup returns CDR1 SEHNR and CDR2 FQNEAQ (reference sequence). Written as DNA, the CDR3 is TGTGCCAGCAGCTTAGGACTAGCGGGGGGAACTTGGCAAGAGACCCAGTACTTC. Amino acid sequence: CASSLGLAGGTWQETQYF.

The V and J genes are TRBV24-1 and TRBJ1-1, with D tentatively TRBD1 (5 bases). CDR3 length equals 13 residues. Germline CDR1 is KGHDR and CDR2 is SFDVKD. V gave up 4 bases and J gave up 7 bases, with 12 bases separating them. The CDR3 bases are TGTGCCACCAGTGACCTCGGGGGATTTGAAGCTTTCTTT. As protein: CATSDLGGFEAFF.

CDR3 loop: CASLRRQGAKLGEQYF. The DNA of the CDR3 is TGCGCCAGCCTACGGCGACAGGGGGCTAAGTTGGGGGAGCAGTACTTC. This chain uses TRBV23-1 with TRBJ2-7; 10 bases line up with TRBD1. TRBV23-1 has ORF status, its function being uncertain. J lost 7 bases, V lost 8 bases, and 17 bases had no gene match. The CDR3 extends over 16 amino acids.

The J gene is TRBJ1-1, the V gene TRBV11-3; unclear D gene. The CDR3 spans 13 residues. The germline gives CDR1 SGHNT, CDR2 YENEEA. V was shortened by 2 bases and J by 2 bases, with 6 bases between the two germline ends. This CDR3 reads CASSLTGNTEAFF. CDR3 nucleotide sequence: TGTGCCAGCAGCTTAACGGGAAACACTGAAGCTTTCTTT.

The rearrangement links TRBV11-3 to TRBJ1-3; no reliable D call. This CDR3 is built from 16 residues. Germline CDR1 is SGHNT and CDR2 is YENEEA. V lost 0 bases to trimming and J lost 4 bases, with 13 bases between them. The CDR3 protein is CASSLDSGNLGNTIYF. The DNA for the CDR3 is TGTGCCAGCAGCTTAGATTCGGGGAATCTGGGAAACACCATATATTTT.

The chain has TRBV2 and TRBJ1-6, with 8 bases matching TRBD1. CDR3 size: 12 residues. V shed 11 bases, J shed 13 bases, and the junction held 10 bases outside the gene matches. CDR1 SNHLY and CDR2 FYNNEI come from the germline V gene. CDR3 loop: CAGGQGLGPLHF. The CDR3 DNA reads TGTGCCGGTGGACAGGGTTTGGGTCCCCTCCACTTT.

The V and J genes are TRBV12-3 or TRBV12-4 and TRBJ1-5; D gene uncertain. The CDR3 runs 13 residues. Trimming took 1 base from V and 7 from J, leaving 8 bases between them. CDR3 loop: CASSLEWHQPQHF. Written as DNA, the CDR3 is TGTGCCAGCAGTTTAGAGTGGCACCAGCCCCAGCATTTT.